This is a list of T cell receptor beta chains from one sample in a study of vaccination effects on CD4 cells after COVID-19. Which antigens these TCRs recognize remains unknown. Produced via immunoSEQ multiplex PCR; TCRdb's table is partial and in-frame only. Here the sample spans tens of thousands of clones, about four fifths being singletons. Here the sequenced sample was CD4+ T cells from PBMCs cultured with HCoV-OC43 spike peptides, taken before COVID-19 vaccination. The receptors come from a human donor who received a COVID-19 vaccine. The CDR3 runs from the conserved cysteine through the conserved F or W. The D gene is left open where the match is weak. Size tells how often a clone was seen (once, few, many) or the class of an expanded clone, and some rows leave it out.

TRBJ1-5 | - | TRBV4-2 | - | TGTGCCAGCAGCCGGGAAACAGGGAGCAATCAGCTCCAGCATTTT | CASSRETGSNQLQHF
TRBJ1-2 | TRBD1 | TRBV29-1 | - | TGCAGCGTTGAGGGCGGACAGGGCAACTATGTAGGCTACACCTTC | CSVEGGQGNYVGYTF
TRBJ2-6 | - | TRBV7-2 | - | TGTGCCAGCAGCTTAACGGGCTCTGGGGCCAACGTCCTGACTTTC | CASSLTGSGANVLTF
TRBJ1-4 | - | TRBV4-1 | - | TGCGCCAGCAGTCCCTGGGGGGGGCTTGATGAAAAACTGTTTTTT | CASSPWGGLDEKLFF
TRBJ1-2 | - | TRBV6-1 | - | TGTGCCAGCAGTGAAGGGACCGTCGCGTTAGGCTACACCTTC | CASSEGTVALGYTF
TRBJ1-5 | - | TRBV12-3/TRBV12-4 | - | TGTGCCAGCAGTTTAAAGGTGACCCAGCCCCAGCATTTT | CASSLKVTQPQHF
TRBJ2-5 | TRBD2 | TRBV7-2 | - | TGTGCCAGCAGTCGCGGGGGGGCCGGTGAGACCCAGTACTTC | CASSRGGAGETQYF
TRBJ1-3 | TRBD1 | TRBV28 | few | TGTGCCAGCACTTTACAGGGGATGGACACCATATATTTT | CASTLQGMDTIYF
TRBJ2-2 | - | TRBV6-4 | - | TGTGCCTCACAGAGGGGATGGGACACCGGGGAGCTGTTTTTT | CASQRGWDTGELFF
TRBJ2-3 | TRBD1 | TRBV24-1 | - | TGTGCCACCAGTGATTACAGGACAGGGCCCTCGGGCCCCACAGATACGCAGTATTTT | CATSDYRTGPSGPTDTQYF
TRBJ2-6 | - | TRBV27 | - | TGTGCCAGCAGTTTAGCAGTGCTCGGGGCCAACGTCCTGACTTTC | CASSLAVLGANVLTF
TRBJ2-3 | - | TRBV9 | - | TGTGCCAGCAGCCAAATTGTACAGGCAGATACGCAGTATTTT | CASSQIVQADTQYF
TRBJ2-4 | TRBD2 | TRBV20-1 | few | TGCAGTGCTAGTTGGACTAGCGGGGGACTAGCCAAAAACATTCAGTACTTC | CSASWTSGGLAKNIQYF
TRBJ2-1 | - | TRBV24-1 | - | TGTGCCACCAGTGATATCACCAGGGGAGGCGATGAGCAGTTCTTC | CATSDITRGGDEQFF
TRBJ1-2 | - | TRBV6-1 | - | TGTGCCAGCAGTGAAATGACAGCCCGAAATGGCTACACCTTC | CASSEMTARNGYTF
TRBJ1-6 | - | TRBV15 | few | TGTGCCACCAGCAGATTCATTGCTGGTTCACCCCTCCACTTT | CATSRFIAGSPLHF
TRBJ1-2 | TRBD1 | TRBV5-4 | - | TGTGCCAGCAGCTTGCAAGGGACAGGGGGCTCTGGCTACACCTTC | CASSLQGTGGSGYTF
TRBJ2-3 | - | TRBV3-1/TRBV3-2 | once | TGTGCCAGCAGCCAAGTCGGGGTAGGGGATACGCAGTATTTT | CASSQVGVGDTQYF
TRBJ1-2 | - | TRBV5-1 | - | TGCGCCAGCAGCTCTGTACAGGGTAACTATGGCTACACCTTC | CASSSVQGNYGYTF
TRBJ2-3 | - | TRBV19 | - | TGTGCCAGTAGCGACCCTCGGGCAGATGGGACAGATACGCAGTATTTT | CASSDPRADGTDTQYF
TRBJ1-2 | - | TRBV7-2 | once | TGTGCCAGCAGCTTAGCCCTCAGGGGCAGGGAGGGCTACACCTTC | CASSLALRGREGYTF
TRBJ1-6 | - | TRBV19 | few | TGTGCCAGCAAACGCGGCGGTGAGGGAAATTCACCCCTCCACTTT | CASKRGGEGNSPLHF
TRBJ2-5 | - | TRBV10-2 | - | TGCGCCAGCACCTCCCGAGGGGGGGAGACCCAGTACTTC | CASTSRGGETQYF
TRBJ1-4 | - | TRBV6-6 | few | TGTGCCAGCAGTTTTTCGGACAGCAATGAAAAACTGTTTTTT | CASSFSDSNEKLFF
TRBJ2-5 | - | TRBV7-2 | - | TGTGCCAGCAGCTTAGGACTAGGCCAAGAGAACCAGTACTTC | CASSLGLGQENQYF
TRBJ1-3 | TRBD1 | TRBV5-6 | - | TGTGCCAGCAGCTTGGATTTTTACAGGGGAAGTGGAAACACCATATATTTT | CASSLDFYRGSGNTIYF
TRBJ2-4 | - | TRBV4-1 | few | TGCGCCAGCAGCCAAGGGCTACAGACCACGGGAGCCAAAAACATTCAGTACTTC | CASSQGLQTTGAKNIQYF
TRBJ2-1 | - | TRBV3-1/TRBV3-2 | - | TGTGCCAGCAGCCCCTCTTTTTCCGGGGTCAATGAGCAGTTCTTC | CASSPSFSGVNEQFF
TRBJ1-5 | TRBD1 | TRBV5-5 | - | TGTGCCAGCAGCCGGGACAGGGGGGGCAATCAGCCCCAGCATTTT | CASSRDRGGNQPQHF
TRBJ2-3 | TRBD2 | TRBV24-1 | - | TGTGCCACCAGTGATGGGGGGGGCACAGATACGCAGTATTTT | CATSDGGGTDTQYF
TRBJ1-1 | - | TRBV5-1 | - | TGCGCCAGCAGCGCGGACAGTATGAACACTGAAGCTTTCTTT | CASSADSMNTEAFF
TRBJ2-3 | - | TRBV5-1 | - | TGCGCCAGCAGCTTGGTTCGGGCCCCCGGTACGCAGTATTTT | CASSLVRAPGTQYF
TRBJ2-1 | - | TRBV10-2 | few | TGCGCCAGCAGTGAGTCCAAAAGCTGGCCTGAGCAGTTCTTC | CASSESKSWPEQFF
TRBJ2-2 | TRBD2 | TRBV11-2 | - | TGTGCCAGCAGCTCTCGGGTTGGGGGGGACAACACCGGGGAGCTGTTTTTT | CASSSRVGGDNTGELFF
TRBJ2-1 | - | TRBV2 | - | TGTGCCAGCAGCCCTCGAAGCTCCTACAATGAGCAGTTCTTC | CASSPRSSYNEQFF
TRBJ2-5 | TRBD1 | TRBV19 | - | TGTGCCACAGGACAGGGATGGGAGACCCAGTACTTC | CATGQGWETQYF
TRBJ2-3 | TRBD2 | TRBV5-1 | few | TGCGCCAGCAGCTTAGCGGGGGGCACAGATACGCAGTATTTT | CASSLAGGTDTQYF
TRBJ1-3 | TRBD1 | TRBV9 | - | TGTGCCAGCAGCGTGGGACAGGGTTATGGAAACACCATATATTTT | CASSVGQGYGNTIYF
TRBJ1-1 | - | TRBV18 | - | TGTGCCAGCTCACCACGCGTGAACACTGAAGCTTTCTTT | CASSPRVNTEAFF
TRBJ2-2 | - | TRBV18 | - | TGTGCCAGCTCACCACTGGCGGGGACCGGGGAGCTGTTTTTT | CASSPLAGTGELFF
TRBJ1-6 | TRBD1 | TRBV7-9 | few | TGTGCCAGCACGCGGGACAGTAATTCACCCCTCCACTTT | CASTRDSNSPLHF
TRBJ2-2 | TRBD1 | TRBV9 | - | TGTGCCAGCACCTCGACAGGGTTGAACACCGGGGAGCTGTTTTTT | CASTSTGLNTGELFF
TRBJ2-3 | TRBD2 | TRBV10-1 | - | TGCGCCAGCAGTGTAGGAGTAGCGGGGAACACAGATACGCAGTATTTT | CASSVGVAGNTDTQYF
TRBJ2-3 | - | TRBV14 | - | TGTGCCAGCAGCCAAGATTTGATTAGCACAGATACGCAGTATTTT | CASSQDLISTDTQYF
TRBJ1-6 | TRBD1 | TRBV20-1 | few | TGCAGTGCTAGTCGACAGGGATCACCCCTCCACTTT | CSASRQGSPLHF
TRBJ1-2 | - | TRBV10-2 | - | TGCGCCAGCAGTGAACTAACCTATGGCTACACCTTC | CASSELTYGYTF
TRBJ1-5 | - | TRBV6-4 | - | TGTGCCAGCAGTGATTCGTTGGCAGATCTATATAGCAATCAGCCCCAGCATTTT | CASSDSLADLYSNQPQHF
TRBJ2-3 | - | TRBV19 | - | TGTGCCAGTAGTATAGCGCGTCGCCCAGATCGGCGCACAGATACGCAGTATTTT | CASSIARRPDRRTDTQYF
TRBJ2-1 | TRBD2 | TRBV15 | - | TGTGCCACCAGCAGAGATCGAGCGGGGGGGCTCAATGAGCAGTTCTTC | CATSRDRAGGLNEQFF
TRBJ1-2 | - | TRBV5-1 | - | TGCGCCAGCAGCTTGGTACGGGGGGCCGATGGCTACACCTTC | CASSLVRGADGYTF
TRBJ2-1 | TRBD2 | TRBV7-3 | - | TGTGCCAGCAGCTTGGCTAGCGGGGGGCTTGAGCAGTTCTTC | CASSLASGGLEQFF
TRBJ2-5 | - | TRBV5-1 | - | TGCGCCAGCAGCTTGAGATCAGGTGAAGAGACCCAGTACTTC | CASSLRSGEETQYF
TRBJ1-2 | TRBD1 | TRBV30 | - | TGTGCCGCAAACAGGGGCGGCTATGGCTACACCTTC | CAANRGGYGYTF
TRBJ1-1 | - | TRBV19 | - | TGTGCCAGTAGTTCCGTCCCGGGGGGGGCTGAAGCTTTCTTT | CASSSVPGGAEAFF
TRBJ2-1 | - | TRBV27 | once | TGTGCCAGCAGTTTAGTCTTCGGGCAAACCTACAATGAGCAGTTCTTC | CASSLVFGQTYNEQFF